These T cell receptor beta chains were read from a single sample in a study of blood T cell repertoires in COVID-19. Generated by immunoSEQ multiplex PCR, the TCRdb table keeps only in-frame clones and is missing some. The sample shows 150,000 to 200,000 clones, around 77% of them seen only once. The sample consisted of peripheral blood. The receptors come from a man aged 55 to 69 with active or convalescent COVID-19. Each CDR3 is given with its conserved first and last residue. A D gene is named only where the DNA matches it firmly. Only part of the rows carry a size: once, few, many, or a class if the clone is expanded.

>-|-|TRBJ2-3|TRBV7-8
CASSLNVDRITDTQYF
TGTGCCAGCAGCTTAAATGTAGACAGGATCACAGATACGCAGTATTTT
>-|-|TRBJ2-5|TRBV11-3
CASSLGGRKQETQYF
TGTGCCAGCAGCTTAGGGGGGAGGAAGCAAGAGACCCAGTACTTC
>-|-|TRBJ1-2|TRBV27
CASSFQAGYGYTF
TGTGCCAGCAGTTTCCAGGCAGGATATGGCTACACCTTC
>-|-|TRBJ1-1|TRBV20-1
CSASMGRVQQGAFF
TGCAGTGCTAGTATGGGCAGGGTCCAACAGGGAGCTTTCTTT
>-|-|TRBJ2-3|TRBV28
CASSLTGSRTDTQYF
TGTGCCAGCAGTTTAACAGGCTCCCGCACAGATACGCAGTATTTT
>-|-|TRBJ2-2|TRBV3-1/TRBV3-2
CASSQGTGRTGELFF
TGTGCCAGCAGCCAGGGAACAGGGCGGACCGGGGAGCTGTTTTTT
>once|TRBD1|TRBJ2-3|TRBV24-1
CATSSSPGGPDTQYF
TGTGCCACCAGTAGTTCCCCAGGGGGCCCAGATACGCAGTATTTT
>few|-|TRBJ2-5|TRBV12-3/TRBV12-4
CASSPSGTQYF
TGTGCCAGCAGTCCCTCGGGGACCCAGTACTTC
>-|-|TRBJ2-5|TRBV20-1
CSARAGGPFQETQYF
TGCAGTGCTCGTGCAGGGGGGCCTTTTCAAGAGACCCAGTACTTC
>-|-|TRBJ1-5|TRBV7-8
CASSLVPGIGGNQPQHF
TGTGCCAGCAGCTTAGTTCCAGGGATTGGAGGGAATCAGCCCCAGCATTTT
>-|TRBD2|TRBJ2-1|TRBV19
CASSLGTSAYNEQFF
TGTGCCAGCTCCCTCGGTACTAGCGCCTACAATGAGCAGTTCTTC
>-|-|TRBJ2-7|TRBV20-1
CSASTDSSSYEQYF
TGCAGTGCTAGTACCGACTCGAGCTCCTACGAGCAGTACTTC
>-|-|TRBJ2-3|TRBV7-2
CASSLAYGADTQYF
TGTGCCAGCAGCTTAGCCTACGGTGCAGATACGCAGTATTTT
>-|-|TRBJ2-1|TRBV28
CASSLTSSIPYNEQFF
TGTGCCAGCAGTTTAACTAGCTCGATCCCCTACAATGAGCAGTTCTTC
>-|-|TRBJ1-1|TRBV10-3
CAISQGPATEAFF
TGTGCCATCAGTCAGGGGCCCGCGACTGAAGCTTTCTTT
>-|-|TRBJ2-7|TRBV11-2
CASSLAASLGPYEQYF
TGTGCCAGCAGCTTAGCTGCCAGCCTAGGCCCCTACGAGCAGTACTTC
>once|TRBD2|TRBJ2-7|TRBV6-5
CASSLSGGASYEQYF
TGTGCCAGCAGTTTATCGGGGGGGGCTTCCTACGAGCAGTACTTC
>-|TRBD1|TRBJ2-7|TRBV7-2
CASSRDRTGGQYF
TGTGCCAGCAGTCGGGACAGGACAGGGGGGCAGTACTTC
>-|-|TRBJ2-2|TRBV24-1
CATEGGRNGELFF
TGTGCCACCGAAGGGGGACGGAACGGGGAGCTGTTTTTT
>-|TRBD2|TRBJ2-3|TRBV6-2/TRBV6-3
CASSSRLAVHTSTDTQYF
TGTGCCAGCAGTTCCCGACTAGCGGTACACACTAGCACAGATACGCAGTATTTT
>many|TRBD2|TRBJ2-1|TRBV9
CASSPRTSGSGEQFF
TGTGCCAGCAGCCCAAGGACTAGCGGGAGTGGTGAGCAGTTCTTC
>-|TRBD1|TRBJ1-2|TRBV3-1/TRBV3-2
CASSQGNRGGYTF
TGTGCCAGCAGCCAAGGAAACAGGGGTGGCTACACCTTC
>once|-|TRBJ2-7|TRBV28
CASRRAYEQYF
TGTGCCAGCCGGCGGGCCTACGAGCAGTACTTC
>-|-|TRBJ2-5|TRBV27
CASSLQGLRETQYF
TGTGCCAGCAGTTTACAGGGATTGCGAGAGACCCAGTACTTC
>-|-|TRBJ2-3|TRBV6-5
CASNPGGGADTQYF
TGTGCCAGCAACCCAGGAGGGGGCGCAGATACGCAGTATTTT